Sequencing of this T cell receptor beta chain was carried out in a study of cytomegalovirus exposure and HLA in healthy donors. Both 60 Vbeta primers and 13 Jbeta primers went into the PCR. The protocol was immunoSEQ multiplex PCR, while the TCRdb copy is restricted to in-frame clones and leaves out a portion. The data hold around 31,000 clones, with around nine tenths observed a single time. Remarks on this clone: Additional DNA sequences in this sample encode the identical CDR3.

The sequencing sample was made of PBMCs. This sequence was found in a boy younger than 18 in good health and CMV-seronegative.

The CDR3 bases are TGCGCCAGCAGCGGGACAGAAAGAAGCGAGCAGTACTTC. It is translated as CASSGTERSEQYF. The chain carries TRBV5-1 and TRBJ2-7; 7 nucleotides align to TRBD1. After removal of 4 bases from V and 6 bases from J, the junction contained 7 bases not matched to a gene. The germline V gene encodes CDR1 SGHRS and CDR2 YFSETQ. The CDR3 totals 13 residues.